This T cell receptor beta chain appears in the sequencing data of a study of CD8+ T cells in alopecia areata. Background on the study: Patients received oral tofacitinib, 5 to 10 mg twice daily, for moderate-to-severe alopecia areata. Dosing spanned 6 to 18 months on tofacitinib, then 6 months off drug.

Germline CDR1 and CDR2: SQVTM and ANQGSEA. CDR3 length equals 13 residues. Trimming at V came to 6 bases and at J to 6 bases, leaving 8 bases not matched to a gene. A remark on this clone: Its antigen is undetermined.

Findings and caveats of the study: In scalp samples, resident alphabeta T cells of normal skin are also sequenced.

Extraction of RNA preceded its reverse transcription into cDNA, which served as the sequencing template. Here immunoSEQ multiplex PCR was the method, and the copy in TCRdb shows in-frame clones only, minus some. The sample has approximately 150,000 clones, approximately 86% seen once. Treatment specified: oral pan-JAK inhibitor, 5-10 mg twice daily. Peripheral blood samples and lesional scalp punch biopsies were obtained from alopecia areata patients. The chain combines TRBV29-1 with TRBJ2-1, with 7 bases matching TRBD2. This receptor was identified in a human donor with alopecia areata. Sequenced here: CD8+ T cells sorted from blood, sampled at week 4, from a patient treated with tofacitinib. The CDR3 sequence is CSVIGRESNEQFF. The CDR3 nucleotides read TGCAGCGTCATCGGGCGGGAGAGCAATGAGCAGTTCTTC.